The 20 T cell receptor beta chains below come from one sample, sequenced in a study of blood T cell repertoires in COVID-19. The protocol was immunoSEQ multiplex PCR, while the TCRdb copy is restricted to in-frame clones and leaves out a portion. The sample consists of 350,000 to 500,000 clones, 70% to 90% of them appearing once. Sequenced input: PBMCs or T cells enriched from blood (not recorded which). The source of these receptors is a woman in her late teens or twenties who had been exposed to COVID-19.

The chain couples TRBV2 to TRBJ2-3; 8 bases align to TRBD2. Germline assignment: CDR1 SNHLY and CDR2 FYNNEI. V lost 6 bases, J lost 5 bases, and 4 bases stayed unmatched. The CDR3 has 13 residues. In DNA, the CDR3 is TGTGCCAGCAGCGGGAGGGCCAAAGATACGCAGTATTTT. The encoded protein is CASSGRAKDTQYF.

The table lists this clone with a few counts. This sequence joins TRBV6-5 and TRBJ1-2; D remains unclear. The CDR3 length is 14 residues. Trimming stripped 0 bases from V and 1 base from J, with 6 bases between. Germline V gene sequence: CDR1 MNHEY, CDR2 SVGAGI. The DNA for the CDR3 is TGTGCCAGCAGTTACTCGGCAATTAACTATGGCTACACCTTC. It encodes CASSYSAINYGYTF.

The chain joins TRBV4-3 to TRBJ1-3; weak D call: TRBD1 (5 bases). Trimming removed 5 bases from V and 3 bases from J, with 8 bases in between. Germline values: CDR1 LGHNA, CDR2 YSLEER. The CDR3 consists of 13 residues. CDR3 amino acids: CASSAQGGNTIYF. DNA for the CDR3: TGCGCCAGCAGCGCCCAGGGTGGAAACACCATATATTTT.

This clone was seen once. The chain is built from TRBV25-1 and TRBJ2-7, with D maybe TRBD1 (6 bases). The CDR3 consists of 15 residues. Germline V gene lookup returns CDR1 MGHDK and CDR2 SYGVNS. The V end was cut by 3 bases, the J end by 1 base, with 13 bases between. The DNA of the CDR3 is TGTGCCAGCAGTGATGCCCGGGACAAGTCCTACGAGCAGTACTTC. As protein: CASSDARDKSYEQYF.

The chain employs TRBV28 and TRBJ1-3, with TRBD1 matching over 7 bases. Unmatched junction bases numbered 7, after V lost 5 bases and J lost 0 bases. CDR1 is MDHEN and CDR2 is SYDVKM in the germline V gene. CDR3 length: 16 residues. The CDR3 nucleotides read TGTGCCAGCAGTCCCCCGGGACAGCTCTCTGGAAACACCATATATTTT. It yields the protein CASSPPGQLSGNTIYF.

Within the sample, this clone is large. The same CDR3 arises from other DNA sequences in this sample as well. This sequence joins TRBV2 and TRBJ2-7, with 9 bases matching TRBD1. CDR3 length: 13 amino acids. The V segment lost 4 bases and the J segment 3 bases; nucleotides outside the gene matches: 1. CDR1 and CDR2 (germline): SNHLY, FYNNEI. The CDR3 DNA sequence: TGTGCCAGCAGTGTGGGACAGGGCTACGAGCAGTACTTC. Protein sequence: CASSVGQGYEQYF.

The chain joins TRBV28 to TRBJ1-1, with D perhaps matching TRBD1 (6 bases). The CDR3 spans 13 residues. CDR1 is MDHEN, CDR2 SYDVKM, per germline. Deletions cut 5 bases from V and 8 bases from J, with 15 bases between. In DNA form, the CDR3 reads TGTGCCAGCAGTCTTCCAGGGGATGGGGAAGCTTTCTTT. Amino acids: CASSLPGDGEAFF.

The chain has TRBV7-2 and TRBJ1-6; 11 bases line up with TRBD1. In germline, CDR1 is SGHTA, CDR2 FQGNSA. The CDR3 sequence is 17 residues long. The V gene end was trimmed by 0 bases and the J gene end by 6 bases; junction bases not matched to a gene: 4. In DNA form, the CDR3 reads TGTGCCAGCAGCTTAGCGGACAGGGGGCCTATTAATTCACCCCTCCACTTT. It codes for CASSLADRGPINSPLHF.

This rearrangement joins TRBV18 to TRBJ1-6; D is possibly TRBD1 (6 bases). There are 15 residues in the CDR3. Germline V gene sequence: CDR1 KGHSH, CDR2 LQKENI. Trimming left V 3 bases short and J 7 bases short, with 13 bases between. CDR3 residues: CASSPNGQRNSPLHF. CDR3 DNA: TGTGCCAGCTCACCCAATGGACAGCGGAATTCACCCCTCCACTTT.

J is TRBJ2-5 and V is TRBV5-4; 8 bases are shared with TRBD2. The CDR3 is made up of 14 amino acids. Germline CDR1 reads SGHNT; CDR2 reads YYREEE (reference sequence). The V segment lost 4 bases and the J segment 3 bases; nucleotides outside the gene matches: 5. The CDR3 region is CASSATLAEETQYF. The CDR3, as DNA: TGTGCCAGCAGCGCCACACTAGCGGAAGAGACCCAGTACTTC.

V usage is TRBV7-2 and J usage is TRBJ1-2; D may be TRBD1 (5 bases). CDR3 size: 14 residues. Germline assignment: CDR1 SGHTA and CDR2 FQGNSA. V was cut by 5 bases and J by 3 bases, with 13 bases left in between. The CDR3 protein is CASSPRVGYYGYTF. DNA of the CDR3: TGTGCCAGCAGCCCCAGGGTGGGATACTATGGCTACACCTTC.

The chain recombines TRBV6-2 or TRBV6-3 with TRBJ2-2; D possibly corresponds to TRBD1 (6 bases). The germline V gene encodes CDR1 MNHEY and CDR2 SVGEGT. Trimming removed 0 bases from V and 5 bases from J, with 10 bases in between. The CDR3 loop spans 15 amino acids. CDR3 DNA: TGTGCCAGCAGTTACTCGACAGGCGGAACCGGGGAGCTGTTTTTT. It yields the protein CASSYSTGGTGELFF.

Only one count was recorded for this clone. At one boundary the junction diverges from the germline segment, which might be a read error. The V call is TRBV3-1 (or the pseudogene TRBV3-2), the J call TRBJ2-1; maybe TRBD2 (6 bases). Looked up from germline, CDR1 is LGHDT and CDR2 is YNNKEL (reference sequence). CDR3 size: 18 residues. CDR3 sequence reads: CASSQVYRGTLSDNEQFF. For the CDR3, the DNA is TGTGCCAGCAGCCAAGTTTATCGGGGGACCCTCTCCGACAATGAGCAGTTCTTC.

The rearrangement links TRBV5-1 to TRBJ1-3; D not certain. CDR1 and CDR2 (germline): SGHRS, YFSETQ. The ends were cut back, 1 base at V and 0 bases at J, with 5 bases in the middle. The CDR3 totals 14 residues. For the CDR3, the DNA is TGCGCCAGCAGCTTGCCAGGCTCTGGAAACACCATATATTTT. It codes for CASSLPGSGNTIYF.

The chain has TRBV19 and TRBJ1-5; the match to TRBD1 covers 12 bases. V lost 8 bases, J lost 5 bases, and 1 base stayed unmatched. Germline V gene data show CDR1 as LNHDA and CDR2 as SQIVND (reference sequence). The CDR3 spans 13 residues. CDR3 coding DNA: TGTGCCAGTTGGGACAGGGGGCATCAGCCCCAGCATTTT. This sequence encodes CASWDRGHQPQHF.

This clone was counted once. The genes are TRBV19 and TRBJ2-5, with TRBD2 matching over 9 bases. Germline CDR1 LNHDA, CDR2 SQIVND (reference sequence). J gave up 5 bases and V 3 bases, and 10 bases lay outside the gene matches. This CDR3 has 16 residues. The CDR3: CASSIDGSGRWETQYF. CDR3 sequence (DNA): TGTGCCAGTAGTATCGATGGTAGCGGGAGATGGGAGACCCAGTACTTC. Variable domain in full (rest from reference TRBV19 and TRBJ2-5): DGGITQSPKYLFRKEGQNVTLSCEQNLNHDAMYWYRQDPGQGLRLIYYSQIVNDFQKGDIAEGYSVSREKKESFPLTVTSAQKNPTAFYLCASSIDGSGRWETQYFGPGTRLLVL.

V is TRBV12-5 and J is TRBJ2-1; maybe TRBD2 (7 bases). Germline V gene data show CDR1 as LGHNT and CDR2 as FRNRAP. CDR3 length equals 17 residues. Trimming removed 3 bases from V and 3 bases from J, with 18 bases in between. CDR3 loop: CASGLKAEGGGYNEQFF. The CDR3 bases are TGTGCTAGTGGTTTAAAGGCGGAAGGGGGGGGCTACAATGAGCAGTTCTTC.

This clone was seen at least ten times. This sequence joins TRBV2 and TRBJ2-7, with a weak D call TRBD2 (6 bases). CDR1 is SNHLY and CDR2 is FYNNEI in the germline V gene. This CDR3 is 14 amino acids long. Trimming took 3 bases from V and 1 from J, leaving 10 bases between them. DNA for the CDR3: TGTGCCAGCAGTGATGTCCGGGGGTCCTACGAGCAGTACTTC. Translation: CASSDVRGSYEQYF.

The chain couples TRBV6-1 to TRBJ1-3; D is perhaps TRBD1 (6 bases). Germline V gene sequence: CDR1 MNHNS, CDR2 SASEGT. The CDR3 runs 14 residues. V lost 2 bases and J lost 4, with 9 bases in between. CDR3 sequence (DNA): TGTGCCAGCAGTGAAACAGGGCTAGGAAACACCATATATTTT. This gives the protein CASSETGLGNTIYF.

The rearrangement uses TRBV9 and TRBJ2-2; weak D call: TRBD1 (6 bases). The CDR3 extends over 13 amino acids. Germline V lookup: CDR1 SGDLS, CDR2 YYNGEE. Trimming pared 4 bases from V and 6 bases from J, leaving 10 bases between. CDR3 in DNA: TGTGCCAGCAGCCCGTGGACAGCCGGGGAGCTGTTTTTT. It specifies CASSPWTAGELFF.